These 22 T cell receptor beta chains originate from one sample sequenced in a study of Tregs in tolerant kidney transplant recipients. Clones were sequenced by immunoSEQ multiplex PCR, and TCRdb holds only the in-frame ones, with some missing. The sample records around 6,000 clones, 90% being singletons. The antigens for these receptors are not known. Here the sequenced sample was Tregs from blood cultured with allogeneic cells, taken before the transplant. The receptors come from a human patient who received a combined kidney and bone marrow transplant.

This rearrangement joins TRBV5-6 to TRBJ2-3; TRBD1 agrees at 7 bases. The junction had 7 bases not matched to a gene; V was cut back by 5 bases and J by 7 bases. The CDR3 is 13 residues long. The V gene's germline CDR1 is SGHDT and CDR2 YYEEEE. The chain's CDR3 is CASSFDRANTQYF. The CDR3 DNA reads TGTGCCAGCAGTTTTGACAGGGCGAATACGCAGTATTTT.

The chain recombines TRBV6-1 with TRBJ2-7; perhaps D is TRBD1 or TRBD2 (5 bases each). Trimming pared 1 base from V and 4 bases from J, leaving 14 bases between. Germline CDR1 and CDR2: MNHNS and SASEGT. The CDR3 extends over 15 amino acids. The CDR3 loop reads CASSEDRPGWYEQYF. The CDR3 bases are TGTGCCAGCAGTGAAGACAGGCCGGGATGGTACGAGCAGTACTTC.

This chain joins TRBV11-3 and TRBJ2-1; D is ambiguous. V gave up 1 base and J gave up 1 base, with 5 bases separating them. Germline V CDR1 and CDR2: SGHNT, YENEEA. This CDR3 has 14 amino acids. The CDR3, as DNA: TGTGCCAGCAGCTTAGCGGAGTCCTACAATGAGCAGTTCTTC. It translates to CASSLAESYNEQFF.

This clone was detected once. The J gene is TRBJ2-3, the V gene TRBV6-5, with TRBD1 matching over 10 bases. V was clipped by 7 bases and J by 4 bases; unmatched bases: 5. CDR3 length: 14 residues. Germline V gene data show CDR1 as MNHEY and CDR2 as SVGAGI. CDR3 loop: CASIPGQGSDTQYF. The CDR3 DNA follows: TGTGCCAGCATCCCGGGACAGGGGTCAGATACGCAGTATTTT.

The V and J genes are TRBV2 and TRBJ2-2, with unresolved D. This CDR3 spans 12 amino acids. Per the germline V gene, CDR1 is SNHLY and CDR2 is FYNNEI. V gave up 4 bases and J gave up 9 bases, with 9 bases separating them. The CDR3 loop is CASSATSRELFF. CDR3 coding DNA: TGTGCCAGCAGTGCGACGAGCCGGGAGCTGTTTTTT.

The CDR3 loop reads CASRLEGSTEAFF. For the CDR3, the DNA is TGTGCCAGCCGTCTGGAGGGAAGCACTGAAGCTTTCTTT. The gene calls are TRBV25-1 and TRBJ1-1; D gene unclear. This CDR3 has 13 residues. The V and J ends lost 8 bases and 4 bases respectively, with 14 bases between them. The germline V gene encodes CDR1 MGHDK and CDR2 SYGVNS.

The V gene is TRBV5-1, the J gene TRBJ1-1; TRBD1 agrees at 8 bases. V was pared by 4 bases and J by 3 bases, with 8 bases of the junction left unmatched. CDR1 and CDR2 (germline): SGHRS, YFSETQ. The CDR3 sequence is 15 residues long. The CDR3 region is CASSPRTGWDTEAFF. The CDR3, as DNA: TGCGCCAGCAGCCCCCGGACAGGGTGGGACACTGAAGCTTTCTTT.

The V gene is TRBV25-1, the J gene TRBJ1-2, with 9 bases aligning to TRBD1. Trimming removed 2 bases from V and 7 bases from J; junction bases left unmatched: 5. The CDR3 is made up of 14 amino acids. Germline CDR1 and CDR2: MGHDK and SYGVNS. The CDR3 region has the DNA TGTGCCAGCAGTGAAAACCGGGACAGGGTTGGCTACACCTTC. It specifies CASSENRDRVGYTF.

This clone was seen only once. The gene calls are TRBV5-1 and TRBJ2-7; TRBD2 matches at 7 bases. Germline V gene sequence: CDR1 SGHRS, CDR2 YFSETQ. This CDR3 has 13 amino acids. V was clipped by 3 bases and J by 3 bases; unmatched bases: 3. The CDR3 DNA follows: TGCGCCAGCAGCTGGGACTACCGCTACGAGCAGTACTTC. Its protein product is CASSWDYRYEQYF.

This rearrangement joins TRBV19 to TRBJ2-1; D not resolved. The CDR3 length is 12 residues. Germline V gene sequence: CDR1 LNHDA, CDR2 SQIVND (reference sequence). The V and J ends lost 9 bases and 7 bases respectively, with 13 bases between them. For the CDR3, the DNA is TGTGCCAGCACTCTCCCGGGTAATGAGCAGTTCTTC. This encodes CASTLPGNEQFF.

This sequence joins TRBV19 and TRBJ1-2; the D is unclear. CDR3 length: 14 amino acids. CDR1 is LNHDA and CDR2 is SQIVND in the germline V gene (reference sequence). V was pared by 3 bases and J by 0 bases, with 8 bases between. CDR3 residues: CASSIGPANYGYTF. CDR3 coding DNA: TGTGCCAGTAGTATCGGACCAGCTAACTATGGCTACACCTTC.

The chain carries TRBV5-1 and TRBJ1-3; D is possibly TRBD1 (5 bases). The CDR3 spans 15 residues. Per germline, CDR1 SGHRS and CDR2 YFSETQ. The V end lost 0 bases, the J end lost 3 bases, and 10 bases lay between the germline ends. The CDR3 protein is CASSLGTRLGNTIYF. In nucleotides, the CDR3 is TGCGCCAGCAGCTTGGGGACACGCCTTGGAAACACCATATATTTT. Variable domain in full (rest from reference TRBV5-1 and TRBJ1-3): KAGVTQTPRYLIKTRGQQVTLSCSPISGHRSVSWYQQTPGQGLQFLFEYFSETQRNKGNFPGRFSGRQFSNSRSEMNVSTLELGDSALYLCASSLGTRLGNTIYFGEGSWLTVV.

This clone was detected once. This sequence joins TRBV6-6 and TRBJ2-1; a possible D gene is TRBD1 (6 bases). Per the germline V gene, CDR1 is MNHNY and CDR2 is SVGAGI (reference sequence). CDR3 length: 15 amino acids. V was pared by 6 bases and J by 4 bases, with 16 bases between. The CDR3 region has the DNA TGTGCCAGCAGCGTACAGGGAAAAAATTACAATGAGCAGTTCTTC. Translated: CASSVQGKNYNEQFF.

The chain carries TRBV30 and TRBJ1-5; TRBD1 matches 9 bases. The CDR3 loop spans 16 amino acids. V lost 8 bases and J lost 3; bases outside the gene matches: 14. The germline CDR1 and CDR2 sequences are GTSNPN and SVGIG (reference sequence). This CDR3 is CALKPGQGCPNQPQHF. In DNA, the CDR3 is TGTGCCCTCAAACCGGGACAGGGATGTCCCAATCAGCCCCAGCATTTT.

The V gene is TRBV5-6, the J gene TRBJ2-1, with 10 positions matching TRBD2. Trimming cost V 4 bases and J 3 bases; bases outside gene matches: 7. The CDR3 runs 16 residues. Per germline, CDR1 SGHDT and CDR2 YYEEEE. Written as DNA, the CDR3 is TGTGCCAGCAGCCAAAGCGGGAGGGGCTTCTACAATGAGCAGTTCTTC. It specifies CASSQSGRGFYNEQFF.

By share, this clone counts as large (0.1 to 1%). The CDR3 loop reads CASRRVGTGELFF. In DNA form, the CDR3 reads TGTGCCAGCAGGAGGGTTGGCACCGGGGAGCTGTTTTTT. The V and J genes are TRBV2 and TRBJ2-2; possible D gene TRBD2, 5 bases. Looked up from germline, CDR1 is SNHLY and CDR2 is FYNNEI. With 6 bases removed from V and 4 bases from J, the gap between germline ends came to 9 bases. This CDR3 has 13 residues.

This clone was seen a handful of times. The J gene is TRBJ1-4, the V gene TRBV4-1; D ambiguous. Trimming removed 4 bases at V and 7 bases at J, with 16 bases between. CDR1 and CDR2 from the germline V gene are MGHRA and YSYEKL. The CDR3 is 15 residues long. The CDR3 here is CASSPPTARAEKLFF. The CDR3 nucleotides read TGCGCCAGCAGCCCCCCCACTGCTCGGGCTGAAAAACTGTTTTTT.

The chain has TRBV29-1 and TRBJ1-1, with D maybe TRBD1 (6 bases). CDR3 length: 15 residues. Trimming removed 7 bases from V and 5 bases from J, with 23 bases in between. Germline values: CDR1 SQVTM, CDR2 ANQGSEA. CDR3 protein: CSGLPRGGEATEAFF. CDR3 bases: TGCAGCGGTCTCCCCCGGGGGGGCGAGGCGACTGAAGCTTTCTTT.

This clone was seen just once. The chain combines TRBV6-5 with TRBJ2-1, with 9 nucleotides matching TRBD2. Germline V gives CDR1 MNHEY, CDR2 SVGAGI. Losses at the gene ends were 7 bases for V and 3 bases for J; bases not matched to a gene: 4. CDR3 length: 14 residues. For the CDR3, the DNA is TGTGCCAGCAATGGGCGGGGGGGCTACAATGAGCAGTTCTTC. Protein product: CASNGRGGYNEQFF.

CDR3 in amino acids: CASLDSGEGPQHF. The CDR3 DNA is TGTGCCAGCCTCGACAGCGGGGAAGGGCCCCAGCATTTT. This rearrangement joins TRBV28 to TRBJ1-5, with a tentative D call TRBD1 (5 bases). Germline loops: CDR1 MDHEN, CDR2 SYDVKM. This CDR3 region has 13 residues. V was clipped by 8 bases and J by 9 bases, with 17 bases between them.

This chain joins TRBV1 and TRBJ2-3; the tabulated D call, TRBD2, remains unverified against the DNA. TRBV1 is deemed a pseudogene. This CDR3 has 16 amino acids. The CDR3 reads CTSSQDSGRAEDTQYF. DNA for the CDR3: TGCACCAGCAGCCAAGACAGCGGGAGGGCCGAGGATACGCAGTATTTT.

The CDR3, as DNA: TGTGCCAGTTTAGGGACAGGCTATGGCTACACCTTC. Translated: CASLGTGYGYTF. The chain couples TRBV19 to TRBJ1-2, with 8 bases lining up with TRBD1. CDR1 is LNHDA and CDR2 is SQIVND in the germline V gene (reference sequence). The CDR3 covers 12 residues. The ends lost 8 bases at V and 4 bases at J; junction bases unmatched: 3.